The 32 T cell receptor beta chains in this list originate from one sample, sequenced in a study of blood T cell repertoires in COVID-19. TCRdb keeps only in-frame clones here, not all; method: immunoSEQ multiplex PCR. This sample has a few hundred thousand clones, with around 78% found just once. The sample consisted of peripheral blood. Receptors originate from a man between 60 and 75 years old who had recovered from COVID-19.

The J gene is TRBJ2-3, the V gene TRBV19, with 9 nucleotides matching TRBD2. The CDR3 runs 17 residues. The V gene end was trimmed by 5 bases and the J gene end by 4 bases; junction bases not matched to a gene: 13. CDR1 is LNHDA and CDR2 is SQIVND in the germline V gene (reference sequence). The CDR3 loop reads CASSAPLLAGPADTQYF. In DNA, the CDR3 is TGTGCCAGTAGTGCACCACTCCTAGCGGGGCCAGCAGATACGCAGTATTTT.

The CDR3, as DNA: TGCGCCAGCAGCCGAGAACAGGGTGCAGATACGCAGTATTTT. Translating gives CASSREQGADTQYF. The V call is TRBV4-1, the J call TRBJ2-3, with D maybe TRBD1 (6 bases). Germline V gene lookup returns CDR1 MGHRA and CDR2 YSYEKL. Trimming took off 4 bases at V and 4 bases at J, with 12 bases between the two ends. The CDR3 loop spans 14 amino acids.

CDR3 in amino acids: CASSFTVANFITDTQYF. The CDR3 coding sequence is TGTGCCAGCAGCTTCACGGTAGCGAACTTTATCACAGATACGCAGTATTTT. The chain recombines TRBV7-9 with TRBJ2-3; possibly TRBD2 for D (5 bases). The V gene's germline CDR1 is SEHNR and CDR2 FQNEAQ (reference sequence). The CDR3 is made up of 17 amino acids. Trimming took 3 bases from V and 2 from J, leaving 18 bases between them.

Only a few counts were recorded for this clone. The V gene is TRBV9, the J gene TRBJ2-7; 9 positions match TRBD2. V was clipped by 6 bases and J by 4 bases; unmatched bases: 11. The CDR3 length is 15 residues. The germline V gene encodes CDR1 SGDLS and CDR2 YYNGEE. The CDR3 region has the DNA TGTGCCAGCACCCCCTCGGCGGGAGGGGAGTACGAGCAGTACTTC. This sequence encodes CASTPSAGGEYEQYF.

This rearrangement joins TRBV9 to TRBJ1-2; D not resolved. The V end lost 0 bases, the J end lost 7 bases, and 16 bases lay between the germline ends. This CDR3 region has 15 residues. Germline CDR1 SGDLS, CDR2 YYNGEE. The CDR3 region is CASSVATGMGSGYTF. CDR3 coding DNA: TGTGCCAGCAGCGTAGCTACCGGGATGGGGTCTGGCTACACCTTC.

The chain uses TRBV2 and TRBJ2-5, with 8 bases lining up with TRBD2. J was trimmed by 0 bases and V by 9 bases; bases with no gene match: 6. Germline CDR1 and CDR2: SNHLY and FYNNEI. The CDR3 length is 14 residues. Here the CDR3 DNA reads TGTGCCAGTAGACTAGCGTCGTACCAAGAGACCCAGTACTTC. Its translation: CASRLASYQETQYF. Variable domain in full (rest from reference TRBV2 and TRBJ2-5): EPEVTQTPSHQVTQMGQEVILRCVPISNHLYFYWYRQILGQKVEFLVSFYNNEISEKSEIFDDQFSVERPDGSNFTLKIRSTKLEDSAMYFCASRLASYQETQYFGPGTRLLVL.

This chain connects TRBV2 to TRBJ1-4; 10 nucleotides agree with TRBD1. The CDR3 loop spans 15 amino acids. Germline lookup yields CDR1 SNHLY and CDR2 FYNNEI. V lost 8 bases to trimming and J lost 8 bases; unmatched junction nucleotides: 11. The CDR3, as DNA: TGTGCCAGCCGCTACGGGGACAGGGGAAGCGAAAAACTGTTTTTT. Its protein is CASRYGDRGSEKLFF.

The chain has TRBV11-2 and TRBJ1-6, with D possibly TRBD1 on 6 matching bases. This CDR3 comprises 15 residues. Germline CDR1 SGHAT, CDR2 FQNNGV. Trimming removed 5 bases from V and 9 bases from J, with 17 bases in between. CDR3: CASSQAGGLVSPLHF. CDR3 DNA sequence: TGTGCCAGCAGCCAAGCGGGGGGGCTCGTTTCACCCCTCCACTTT. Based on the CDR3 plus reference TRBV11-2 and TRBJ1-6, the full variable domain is EAGVAQSPRYKIIEKRQSVAFWCNPISGHATLYWYQQILGQGPKLLIQFQNNGVVDDSQLPKDRFSAERLKGVDSTLKIQPAKLEDSAVYLCASSQAGGLVSPLHFGNGTRLTVT.

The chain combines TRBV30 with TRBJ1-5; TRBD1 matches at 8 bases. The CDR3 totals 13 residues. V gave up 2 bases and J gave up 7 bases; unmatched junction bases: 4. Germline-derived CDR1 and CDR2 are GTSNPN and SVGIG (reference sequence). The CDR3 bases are TGTGCCTGGAGTCAGCAGGGGGCGCAGCCCCAGCATTTT. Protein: CAWSQQGAQPQHF. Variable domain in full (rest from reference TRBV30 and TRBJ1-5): SQTIHQWPATLVQPVGSPLSLECTVEGTSNPNLYWYRQAAGRGLQLLFYSVGIGQISSEVPQNLSASRPQDRQFILSSKKLLLSDSGFYLCAWSQQGAQPQHFGDGTRLSIL.

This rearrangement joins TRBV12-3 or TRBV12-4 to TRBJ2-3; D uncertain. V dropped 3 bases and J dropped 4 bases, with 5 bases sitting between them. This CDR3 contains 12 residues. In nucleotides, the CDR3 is TGTGCCAGCAGTTTTAACTCAGATACGCAGTATTTT. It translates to CASSFNSDTQYF.

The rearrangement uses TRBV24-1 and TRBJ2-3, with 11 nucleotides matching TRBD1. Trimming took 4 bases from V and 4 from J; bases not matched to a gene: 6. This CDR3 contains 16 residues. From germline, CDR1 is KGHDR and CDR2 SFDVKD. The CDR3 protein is CATSDPGQGAADTQYF. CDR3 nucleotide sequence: TGTGCCACCAGTGACCCCGGACAGGGGGCAGCAGATACGCAGTATTTT.

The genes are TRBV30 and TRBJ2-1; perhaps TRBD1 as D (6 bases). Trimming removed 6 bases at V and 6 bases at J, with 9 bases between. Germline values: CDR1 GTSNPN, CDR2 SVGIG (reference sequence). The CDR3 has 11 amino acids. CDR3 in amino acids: CACEGGNEQFF. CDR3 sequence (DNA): TGTGCCTGCGAAGGGGGCAATGAGCAGTTCTTC.

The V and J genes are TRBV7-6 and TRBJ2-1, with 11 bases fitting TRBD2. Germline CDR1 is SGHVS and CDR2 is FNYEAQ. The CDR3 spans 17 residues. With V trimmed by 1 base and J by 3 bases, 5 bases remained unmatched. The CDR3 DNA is TGTGCCAGCAGCTTAGAGTCTAGCGGGAGGATCTACAATGAGCAGTTCTTC. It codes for CASSLESSGRIYNEQFF.

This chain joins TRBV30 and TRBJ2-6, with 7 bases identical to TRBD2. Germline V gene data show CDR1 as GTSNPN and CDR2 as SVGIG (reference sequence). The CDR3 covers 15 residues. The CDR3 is CACGGGWSGANVLTF. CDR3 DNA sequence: TGTGCGTGCGGGGGTGGATGGTCTGGGGCCAACGTCCTGACTTTC.

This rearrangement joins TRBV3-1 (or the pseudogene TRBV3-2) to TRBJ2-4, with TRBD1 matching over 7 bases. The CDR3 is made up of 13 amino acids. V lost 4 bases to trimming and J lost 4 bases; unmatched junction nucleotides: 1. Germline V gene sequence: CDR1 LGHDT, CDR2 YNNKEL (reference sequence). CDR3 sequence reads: CASSPGQKNIQYF. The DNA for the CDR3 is TGTGCCAGCAGCCCGGGACAGAAAAACATTCAGTACTTC.

The CDR3 DNA sequence: TGTGCCAGCACCAAACCGGGACAGGGGGCTTACGAGCAGTACTTC. Amino acids: CASTKPGQGAYEQYF. This chain uses TRBV5-8 with TRBJ2-7; 12 bases agree with TRBD1. Per germline, CDR1 SGHTS and CDR2 YDEGEE. V shed 6 bases, J shed 4 bases, and the junction held 8 bases outside the gene matches. The CDR3 totals 15 residues.

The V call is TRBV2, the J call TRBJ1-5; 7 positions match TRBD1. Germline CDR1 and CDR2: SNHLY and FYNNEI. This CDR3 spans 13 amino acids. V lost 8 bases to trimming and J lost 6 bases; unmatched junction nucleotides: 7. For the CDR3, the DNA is TGTGCCAGCTCCCTGGGGGACAGTCAGCCCCAGCATTTT. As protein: CASSLGDSQPQHF. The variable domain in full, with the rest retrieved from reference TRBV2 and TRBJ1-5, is EPEVTQTPSHQVTQMGQEVILRCVPISNHLYFYWYRQILGQKVEFLVSFYNNEISEKSEIFDDQFSVERPDGSNFTLKIRSTKLEDSAMYFCASSLGDSQPQHFGDGTRLSIL.

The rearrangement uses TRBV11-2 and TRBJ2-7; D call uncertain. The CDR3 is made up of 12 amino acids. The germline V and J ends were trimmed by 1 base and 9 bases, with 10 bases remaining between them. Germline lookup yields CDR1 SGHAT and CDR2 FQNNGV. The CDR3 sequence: CASSLGAHGQYF. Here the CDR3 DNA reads TGTGCCAGCAGCTTAGGAGCCCACGGGCAGTACTTC.

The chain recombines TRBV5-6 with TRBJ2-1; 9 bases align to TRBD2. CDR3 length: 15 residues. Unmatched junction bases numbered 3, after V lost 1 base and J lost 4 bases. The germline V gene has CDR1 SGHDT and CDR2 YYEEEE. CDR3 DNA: TGTGCCAGCAGCTTGTCGCGGGAGGGGTACAATGAGCAGTTCTTC. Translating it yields CASSLSREGYNEQFF.

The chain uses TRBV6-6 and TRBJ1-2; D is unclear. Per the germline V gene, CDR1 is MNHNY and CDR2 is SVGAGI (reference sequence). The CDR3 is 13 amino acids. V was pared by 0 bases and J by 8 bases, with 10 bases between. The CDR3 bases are TGTGCCAGCAGTTACTCGTCTATCGGGGGCTACACCTTC. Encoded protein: CASSYSSIGGYTF.

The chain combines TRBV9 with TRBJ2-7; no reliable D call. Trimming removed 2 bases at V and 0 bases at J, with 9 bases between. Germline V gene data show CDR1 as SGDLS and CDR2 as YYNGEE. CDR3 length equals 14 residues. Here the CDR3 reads CASSVDSISYEQYF. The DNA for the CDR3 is TGTGCCAGCAGCGTCGACTCGATCTCCTACGAGCAGTACTTC.

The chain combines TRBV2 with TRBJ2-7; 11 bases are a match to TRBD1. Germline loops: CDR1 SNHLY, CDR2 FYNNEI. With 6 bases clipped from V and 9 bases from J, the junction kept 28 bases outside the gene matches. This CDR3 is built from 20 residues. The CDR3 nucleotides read TGTGCCAGCAGATTCTCCCGGGACAGGGGGAAATTGTCCCTCCTACGAGGGCAGTACTTC. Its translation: CASRFSRDRGKLSLLRGQYF. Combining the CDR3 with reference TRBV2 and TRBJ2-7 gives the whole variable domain EPEVTQTPSHQVTQMGQEVILRCVPISNHLYFYWYRQILGQKVEFLVSFYNNEISEKSEIFDDQFSVERPDGSNFTLKIRSTKLEDSAMYFCASRFSRDRGKLSLLRGQYFGPGTRLTVT.

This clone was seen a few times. The CDR3 loop reads CASSQDWNRPVNEQFF. The CDR3, as DNA: TGTGCCAGCAGCCAAGATTGGAACAGGCCGGTCAATGAGCAGTTCTTC. This chain connects TRBV4-2 to TRBJ2-1, with D possibly being TRBD1 (5 bases). Trimming stripped 0 bases from V and 6 bases from J, with 15 bases between. CDR3 length: 16 residues. CDR1 and CDR2 from the germline V gene are LGHNA and YNFKEQ.

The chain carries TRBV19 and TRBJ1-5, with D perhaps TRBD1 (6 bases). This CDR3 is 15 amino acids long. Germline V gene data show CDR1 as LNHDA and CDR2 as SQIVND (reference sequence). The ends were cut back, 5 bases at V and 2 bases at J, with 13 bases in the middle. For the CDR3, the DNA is TGTGCCAGTAGTTCAACAGGGTTCGGCAATCAGCCCCAGCATTTT. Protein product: CASSSTGFGNQPQHF.

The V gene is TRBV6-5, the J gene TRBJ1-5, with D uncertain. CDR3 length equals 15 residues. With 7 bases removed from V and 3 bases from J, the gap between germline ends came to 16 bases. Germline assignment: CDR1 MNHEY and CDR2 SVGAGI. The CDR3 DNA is TGTGCCAGCACCCTCAACCTCGGAGACAATCAGCCCCAGCATTTT. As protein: CASTLNLGDNQPQHF.

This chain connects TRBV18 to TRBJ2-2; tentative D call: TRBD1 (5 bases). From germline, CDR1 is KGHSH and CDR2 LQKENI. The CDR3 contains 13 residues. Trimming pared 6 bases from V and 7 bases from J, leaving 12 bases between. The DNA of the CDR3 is TGTGCCAGCTCGCCCCAGGGCTACGGGGAGCTGTTTTTT. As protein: CASSPQGYGELFF.

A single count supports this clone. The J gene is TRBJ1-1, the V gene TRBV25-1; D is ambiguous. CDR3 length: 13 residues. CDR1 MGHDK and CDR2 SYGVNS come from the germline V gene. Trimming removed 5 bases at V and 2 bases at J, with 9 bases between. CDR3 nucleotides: TGTGCCAGCAGTTCGGGTACTAACACTGAAGCTTTCTTT. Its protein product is CASSSGTNTEAFF.

The CDR3 spells CASNIQGRTEAFF. The CDR3 DNA follows: TGTGCCAGCAACATACAGGGTAGGACTGAAGCTTTCTTT. The chain links TRBV28 to TRBJ1-1, with D possibly matching TRBD1 (6 bases). This CDR3 region has 13 residues. The V and J ends lost 7 bases and 5 bases respectively, with 14 bases between them. Per the germline V gene, CDR1 is MDHEN and CDR2 is SYDVKM.

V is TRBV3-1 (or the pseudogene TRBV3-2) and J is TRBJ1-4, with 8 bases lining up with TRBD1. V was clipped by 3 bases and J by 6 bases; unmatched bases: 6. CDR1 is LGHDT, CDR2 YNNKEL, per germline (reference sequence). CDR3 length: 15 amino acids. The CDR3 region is CASSHNRGVDEKLFF. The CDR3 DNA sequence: TGTGCCAGCAGCCATAACAGGGGGGTTGATGAAAAACTGTTTTTT.

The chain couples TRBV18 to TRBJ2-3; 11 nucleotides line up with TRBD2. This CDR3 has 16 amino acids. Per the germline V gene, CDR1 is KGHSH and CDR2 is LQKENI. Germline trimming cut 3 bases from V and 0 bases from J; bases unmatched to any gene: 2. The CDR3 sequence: CASSPRTSGSTDTQYF. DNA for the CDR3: TGTGCCAGCTCACCTCGGACTAGCGGGAGCACAGATACGCAGTATTTT.

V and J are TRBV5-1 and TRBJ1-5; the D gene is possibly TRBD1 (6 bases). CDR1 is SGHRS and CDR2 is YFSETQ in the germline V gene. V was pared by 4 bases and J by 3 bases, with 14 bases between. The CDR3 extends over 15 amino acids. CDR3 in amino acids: CASSPGGGLNQPQHF. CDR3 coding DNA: TGCGCCAGCAGCCCGGGGGGCGGACTCAATCAGCCCCAGCATTTT.

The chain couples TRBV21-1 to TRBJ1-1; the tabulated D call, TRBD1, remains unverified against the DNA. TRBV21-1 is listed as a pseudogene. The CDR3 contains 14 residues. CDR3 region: CASSSQANDPEAFF. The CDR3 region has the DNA TGTGCCAGCAGCAGTCAGGCCAACGATCCTGAAGCTTTCTTT.